The clone carrying this T cell receptor (beta chain) was seen only once. Under the authors' procedure: It was from reference gene primer amplification that nucleated cell counts were estimated. TCRdb's table, derived via immunoSEQ multiplex PCR, lists solely in-frame clones and lacks some. V and J calls and clone size are as listed in that table; D and trimming were resolved from the DNA. The sample includes about 110,000 clones, roughly 80% of them seen just once. These data are taken from a study of blood T cell repertoires in COVID-19. Trimming cost V 4 bases and J 8 bases; bases outside gene matches: 4. The CDR3 contains 12 residues. Looked up from germline, CDR1 is SGHDN and CDR2 is FVKESK.

This chain joins TRBV14 and TRBJ1-2, with 7 positions matching TRBD1. What was sequenced was peripheral blood. This sequence originates from a woman aged 55-70 years with acute or convalescent COVID-19. This CDR3 is CASSPTGVGYTF. As DNA, the CDR3 is TGTGCCAGCAGCCCTACAGGGGTCGGCTACACCTTC.